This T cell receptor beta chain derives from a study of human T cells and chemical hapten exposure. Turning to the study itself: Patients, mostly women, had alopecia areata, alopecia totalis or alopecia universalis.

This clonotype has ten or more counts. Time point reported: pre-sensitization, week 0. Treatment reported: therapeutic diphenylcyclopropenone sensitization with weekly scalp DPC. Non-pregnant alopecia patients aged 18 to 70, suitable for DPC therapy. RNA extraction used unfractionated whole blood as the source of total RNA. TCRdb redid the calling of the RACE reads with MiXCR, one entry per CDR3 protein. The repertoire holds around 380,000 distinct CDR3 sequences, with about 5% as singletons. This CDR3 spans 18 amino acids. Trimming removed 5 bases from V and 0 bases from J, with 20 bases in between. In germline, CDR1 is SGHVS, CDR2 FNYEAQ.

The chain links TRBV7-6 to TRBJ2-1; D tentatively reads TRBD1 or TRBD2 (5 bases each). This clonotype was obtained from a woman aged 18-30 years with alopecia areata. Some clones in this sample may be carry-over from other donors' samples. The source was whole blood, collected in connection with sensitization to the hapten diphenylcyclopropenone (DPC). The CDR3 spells CASSPVGTARFSYNEQFF. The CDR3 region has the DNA TGTGCCAGCAGCCCCGTGGGGACCGCTCGATTCTCCTACAATGAGCAGTTCTTC.